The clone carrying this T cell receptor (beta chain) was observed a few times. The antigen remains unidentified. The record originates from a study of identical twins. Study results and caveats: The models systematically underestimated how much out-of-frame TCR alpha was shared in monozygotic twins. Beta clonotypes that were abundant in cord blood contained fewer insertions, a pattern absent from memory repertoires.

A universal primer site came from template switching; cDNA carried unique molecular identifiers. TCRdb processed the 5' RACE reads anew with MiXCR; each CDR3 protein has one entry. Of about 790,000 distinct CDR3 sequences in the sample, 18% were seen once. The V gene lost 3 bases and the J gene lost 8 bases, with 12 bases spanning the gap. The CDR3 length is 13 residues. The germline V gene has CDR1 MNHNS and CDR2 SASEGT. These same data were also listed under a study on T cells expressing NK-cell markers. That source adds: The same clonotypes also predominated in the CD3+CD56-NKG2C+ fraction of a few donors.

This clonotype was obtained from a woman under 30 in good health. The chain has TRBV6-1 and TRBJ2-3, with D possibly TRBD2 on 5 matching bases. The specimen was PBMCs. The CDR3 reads CASSDEEASTQYF. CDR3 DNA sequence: TGTGCCAGCAGTGACGAGGAGGCCAGTACGCAGTATTTT.